This record covers a single T cell receptor beta chain. The target antigen is unknown. Method: immunoSEQ multiplex PCR; TCRdb's copy keeps in-frame clones and lacks some. The table lists 430,000 or so clones, over 75% of them singletons. This specimen comes from a study of Ad26.COV2.S vaccination and SARS-CoV-2 variants. About the research overall: Donor got 5x10^10 or 1x10^11 viral particles of Ad26.COV2.S.

Specified treatment: about 20 received Ad26.COV2.S at low or high dose, single or two shots; 5 received placebo; per-sample allocation not given. Sampling was done on day 63 after the first vaccine or placebo injection. Aged 18-55 years, donor was enrolled in Boston around 2020. Study results and limitations: Once vaccination had occurred, spike-specific CD8+ and CD4+ T cell responses reportedly showed substantial breadth. Vaccinated and placebo-treated recipients had similar non-spike TCR breadth.

The sequenced sample was peripheral blood, obtained in a trial of Ad26.COV2.S vaccine versus placebo. This clonotype originated in a person aged 18-65 years who received the Ad26.COV2.S COVID-19 vaccine or a placebo.

CDR3 residues: CASSSGIRWDTQYF. CDR3 sequence (DNA): TGTGCCAGCAGTAGCGGGATCCGTTGGGATACGCAGTATTTT. The chain couples TRBV27 to TRBJ2-3, with TRBD2 matching 7 bases. The CDR3 length is 14 residues. Germline CDR1 MNHEY, CDR2 SMNVEV (reference sequence). Germline trimming cut 5 bases from V and 6 bases from J; bases unmatched to any gene: 8.